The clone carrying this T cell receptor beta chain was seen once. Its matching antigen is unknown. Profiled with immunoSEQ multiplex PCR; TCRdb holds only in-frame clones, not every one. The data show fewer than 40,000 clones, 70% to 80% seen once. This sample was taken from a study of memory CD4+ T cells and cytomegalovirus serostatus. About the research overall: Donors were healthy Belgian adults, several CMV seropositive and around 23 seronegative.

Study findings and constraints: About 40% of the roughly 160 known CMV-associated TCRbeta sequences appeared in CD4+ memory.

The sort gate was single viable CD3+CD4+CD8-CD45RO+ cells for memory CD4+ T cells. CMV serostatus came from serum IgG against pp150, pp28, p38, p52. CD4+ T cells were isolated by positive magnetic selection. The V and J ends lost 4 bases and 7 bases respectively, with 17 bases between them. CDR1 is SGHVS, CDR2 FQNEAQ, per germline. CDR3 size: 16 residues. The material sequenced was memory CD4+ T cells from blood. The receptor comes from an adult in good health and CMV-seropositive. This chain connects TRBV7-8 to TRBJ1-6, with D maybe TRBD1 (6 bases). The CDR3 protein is CASSSGQRDFNSPLHF. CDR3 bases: TGTGCCAGCAGCTCGGGACAAAGAGATTTCAATTCACCCCTCCACTTT.